This T cell receptor (beta chain) was sequenced during a study of blood T cell repertoires in COVID-19. Study overall: The United States, Italy and Spain provided the acute and convalescent COVID-19 samples. PBMCs, B-cell-depleted T cells, or T cells were the source of the cDNA or gDNA that made up the material.

This clone appeared a single time. Germline-derived CDR1 and CDR2 are LGHNA and YNFKEQ. Trimming pared 0 bases from V and 1 base from J, leaving 10 bases between. The CDR3 is 16 residues long. TCRdb keeps only in-frame clones here, not all; method: immunoSEQ multiplex PCR. The table has some 89,000 clones, about 83% seen once. The rearrangement joins TRBV4-2 to TRBJ1-5; D is uncertain. The TCR comes from a human donor in a cohort sampled during active COVID-19. The specimen sequenced was peripheral blood. The DNA for the CDR3 is TGTGCCAGCAGCCAAGATTCGGGATACAGCAATCAGCCCCAGCATTTT. This encodes CASSQDSGYSNQPQHF.